Each of the 29 T cell receptor beta chains below was sequenced from the same sample in a study of OX40 agonist ivuxolimab in advanced cancers. Method: immunoSEQ multiplex PCR; TCRdb's copy keeps in-frame clones and lacks some. The repertoire includes about 80,000 clones, around nine tenths of them detected once, and around 5.9% sits in the top ten. Material: CD4+ or CD8+ T cells sorted from blood, obtained in a trial of the OX40 agonist ivuxolimab. These receptors originate from an adult with an advanced solid tumor such as melanoma, head and neck, liver or kidney cancer.

This clone is a singleton in its sample. This chain links TRBV11-3 with TRBJ2-2; the D gene is possibly TRBD2 (5 bases). V lost 5 bases and J lost 6, with 10 bases in between. Looked up from germline, CDR1 is SGHNT and CDR2 is YENEEA. The length of the CDR3 is 13 residues. The CDR3 here is CASSPGGSGELFF. The CDR3 nucleotides read TGTGCCAGCAGCCCAGGCGGGTCCGGGGAGCTGTTTTTT.

The rearrangement joins TRBV30 to TRBJ2-3, with D possibly being TRBD1 (5 bases). Germline V gene lookup returns CDR1 GTSNPN and CDR2 SVGIG (reference sequence). Trimming stripped 2 bases from V and 2 bases from J, with 8 bases between. There are 13 residues in the CDR3. The CDR3 sequence is CAWSPGITDTQYF. CDR3 nucleotide sequence: TGTGCCTGGAGTCCAGGGATCACAGATACGCAGTATTTT.

The rearrangement uses TRBV29-1 and TRBJ1-1; 9 nucleotides match TRBD1. Germline values: CDR1 SQVTM, CDR2 ANQGSEA. The J segment lost 0 bases and the V segment lost 6 bases, leaving 8 bases of the junction unmatched. The CDR3 is 15 residues long. Here the CDR3 DNA reads TGCAGCGTCGACGGGACAGGGCAGATGAACACTGAAGCTTTCTTT. It specifies CSVDGTGQMNTEAFF. Full variable domain (outside the CDR3, taken from reference TRBV29-1 and TRBJ1-1): SAVISQKPSRDICQRGTSLTIQCQVDSQVTMMFWYRQQPGQSLTLIATANQGSEATYESGFVIDKFPISRPNLTFSTLTVSNMSPEDSSIYLCSVDGTGQMNTEAFFGQGTRLTVV.

The chain uses TRBV11-2 and TRBJ1-2, with D perhaps matching TRBD1 (5 bases). Germline-derived CDR1 and CDR2 are SGHAT and FQNNGV. V gave up 5 bases and J gave up 7 bases, with 20 bases separating them. This CDR3 comprises 15 residues. In DNA, the CDR3 is TGTGCCAGCAGCCCCAGAAGGGACGGCCTTGGTGGCTACACCTTC. This codes for CASSPRRDGLGGYTF.

The chain combines TRBV4-3 with TRBJ2-1, with 7 nucleotides matching TRBD2. This CDR3 is 15 amino acids long. Trimming at V came to 1 base and at J to 8 bases, leaving 8 bases not matched to a gene. Germline lookup yields CDR1 LGHNA and CDR2 YSLEER. The CDR3 bases are TGCGCCAGCAGCCAAGCCCCTTCCCGGGGGGATGAGCAGTTCTTC. This codes for CASSQAPSRGDEQFF.

The chain employs TRBV28 and TRBJ1-2, with D uncertain. V lost 7 bases to trimming and J lost 5 bases, with 17 bases between them. The V gene's germline CDR1 is MDHEN and CDR2 SYDVKM. The CDR3 covers 14 residues. The CDR3 here is CASTAAGSPYGYTF. DNA for the CDR3: TGTGCCAGCACCGCGGCGGGGTCGCCATATGGCTACACCTTC.

The chain joins TRBV19 to TRBJ1-2; 7 positions match TRBD1. CDR3 length equals 14 residues. Trimming cost V 7 bases and J 7 bases; bases outside gene matches: 12. Germline-derived CDR1 and CDR2 are LNHDA and SQIVND (reference sequence). The CDR3 coding sequence is TGTGCCAGTAATACAAAAAACAGGGGAGGTGGCTACACCTTC. Translated: CASNTKNRGGGYTF.

The CDR3 loop reads CASSRQINPSGSMNEQFF. CDR3 nucleotide sequence: TGTGCCAGCAGCCGCCAAATTAACCCTAGCGGGAGTATGAATGAGCAGTTCTTC. J is TRBJ2-1 and V is TRBV27; 10 bases are shared with TRBD2. V gave up 6 bases and J gave up 7 bases; unmatched junction bases: 18. Per the germline V gene, CDR1 is MNHEY and CDR2 is SMNVEV (reference sequence). The CDR3 is 18 amino acids.

This clone was observed a few times. The chain carries TRBV11-2 and TRBJ2-7; 11 positions match TRBD2. The V gene end was trimmed by 5 bases and the J gene end by 4 bases; junction bases not matched to a gene: 7. There are 15 residues in the CDR3. CDR1 and CDR2 from the germline V gene are SGHAT and FQNNGV. Here the CDR3 reads CASSHTGTSGYEQYF. DNA for the CDR3: TGTGCCAGCAGCCACACCGGGACTAGCGGATACGAGCAGTACTTC.

The CDR3 DNA reads TGTGCCACCAGCTTGACCCGGGACCGAGCGCCGGGACTGTTTTTT. It codes for CATSLTRDRAPGLFF. V gene TRBV15 combines with J gene TRBJ1-4; TRBD1 is a possible D gene (5 bases). V lost 5 bases, J lost 13 bases, and 23 bases lay in between. Germline CDR1 is LNHNV and CDR2 is YYDKDF (reference sequence). The CDR3 contains 15 residues.

The rearrangement joins TRBV6-6 to TRBJ2-5; 9 bases fit TRBD1. From germline, CDR1 is MNHNY and CDR2 SVGAGI (reference sequence). After removal of 6 bases from V and 5 bases from J, the junction contained 10 bases not matched to a gene. This CDR3 comprises 15 residues. The CDR3 sequence: CASSLPGQGYETQYF. The CDR3 DNA is TGTGCCAGCAGCCTGCCGGGACAGGGCTATGAGACCCAGTACTTC.

The rearrangement links TRBV7-9 to TRBJ2-7, with a possible D match to TRBD2 (5 bases). The germline V gene has CDR1 SEHNR and CDR2 FQNEAQ (reference sequence). This CDR3 is 12 amino acids long. Trimming left V 10 bases short and J 2 bases short, with 12 bases between. The CDR3 protein is CATTTGTYEQYF. The CDR3 DNA sequence: TGTGCCACGACAACGGGGACCTACGAGCAGTACTTC.

The chain carries TRBV5-4 and TRBJ2-1; 7 bases line up with TRBD2. The CDR3 sequence is 14 residues long. Germline values: CDR1 SGHNT, CDR2 YYREEE (reference sequence). The trim removed 4 bases at V and 2 bases at J, leaving 3 bases unmatched. Here the CDR3 DNA reads TGTGCCAGCAGCGGGGGGGAAACCTACAATGAGCAGTTCTTC. Protein: CASSGGETYNEQFF.

As DNA, the CDR3 is TGTGCCTGGAGTGTACTGGGGACAGGGGATGGGCAGTACTTC. This gives the protein CAWSVLGTGDGQYF. V gene TRBV30 combines with J gene TRBJ2-5, with TRBD1 identical over 10 bases. The V gene's germline CDR1 is GTSNPN and CDR2 SVGIG (reference sequence). The length of the CDR3 is 14 residues. V shed 0 bases and J 11 bases; nucleotides not matched to a gene: 9. The entire variable domain, with the rest obtained from reference TRBV30 and TRBJ2-5, is as follows: SQTIHQWPATLVQPVGSPLSLECTVEGTSNPNLYWYRQAAGRGLQLLFYSVGIGQISSEVPQNLSASRPQDRQFILSSKKLLLSDSGFYLCAWSVLGTGDGQYFGPGTRLLVL.

This clone appeared a single time. V and J are TRBV28 and TRBJ1-1, with D possibly being TRBD1 (5 bases). V lost 0 bases and J lost 0, with 8 bases in between. This CDR3 is 15 amino acids long. Germline V lookup: CDR1 MDHEN, CDR2 SYDVKM. For the CDR3, the DNA is TGTGCCAGCAGTTTATGGGGACCCCTGAACACTGAAGCTTTCTTT. It specifies CASSLWGPLNTEAFF.

The gene calls are TRBV7-2 and TRBJ2-3, with 10 bases fitting TRBD2. The junction had 3 bases not matched to a gene; V was cut back by 5 bases and J by 4 bases. The germline CDR1 and CDR2 sequences are SGHTA and FQGNSA. This CDR3 has 14 amino acids. CDR3 protein: CASSRTSGPDTQYF. In DNA, the CDR3 is TGTGCCAGCAGCAGGACTAGCGGACCAGATACGCAGTATTTT.

J is TRBJ1-5 and V is TRBV27; possible D gene TRBD1, 5 bases. CDR3 length: 12 residues. Looked up from germline, CDR1 is MNHEY and CDR2 is SMNVEV (reference sequence). Trimming shortened V by 5 bases and J by 6 bases, and 8 bases separated the two germline ends. The CDR3 DNA sequence: TGTGCCAGCAGTGGGGGGGGTCAGCCCCAGCATTTT. Amino acid sequence: CASSGGGQPQHF.

V usage is TRBV9 and J usage is TRBJ1-2; TRBD1 might be the D (5 bases). The CDR3 sequence is 14 residues long. In germline, CDR1 is SGDLS, CDR2 YYNGEE. V was cut by 0 bases and J by 7 bases, with 13 bases left in between. In nucleotides, the CDR3 is TGTGCCAGCAGCGTAGGGGGCGCGTTGGGTGGCTACACCTTC. It specifies CASSVGGALGGYTF.

J is TRBJ1-2 and V is TRBV5-6; D is possibly TRBD1 (5 bases). Trimming left V 3 bases short and J 4 bases short, with 10 bases between. The CDR3 sequence is 13 residues long. Germline V gives CDR1 SGHDT, CDR2 YYEEEE. The CDR3 loop is CASSSAGIYGYTF. The CDR3 coding sequence is TGTGCCAGCAGCTCAGCAGGGATCTATGGCTACACCTTC.

The chain couples TRBV28 to TRBJ2-7, with 7 bases matching TRBD1. Germline-derived CDR1 and CDR2 are MDHEN and SYDVKM. The CDR3 sequence is 14 residues long. Trimming removed 5 bases from V and 7 bases from J; junction bases left unmatched: 11. This CDR3 reads CASSALDRVEEQYF. CDR3 in DNA: TGTGCCAGCAGTGCCCTAGACAGGGTAGAAGAGCAGTACTTC.

Regarding this clone: One end of the junction varies from germline; a read error may be responsible. The DNA for the CDR3 is TGTGCCAGCAGCAACCAGGGGGAGAACTATGGCTACACCTTC. Protein sequence: CASSNQGENYGYTF. This chain links TRBV5-1 with TRBJ1-2; 7 bases are a match to TRBD1. The CDR3 spans 14 residues. Per germline, CDR1 SGHRS and CDR2 YFSETQ.

The CDR3: CASSAGQLYEQYF. CDR3 sequence (DNA): TGTGCCAGCAGCGCCGGACAGCTCTACGAGCAGTACTTC. The chain carries TRBV11-3 and TRBJ2-7; D is perhaps TRBD1 (6 bases). V was trimmed by 5 bases and J by 3 bases, leaving 11 bases between them. The germline V gene encodes CDR1 SGHNT and CDR2 YENEEA. The CDR3 loop spans 13 amino acids.

The rearrangement uses TRBV5-8 and TRBJ2-1; D uncertain. The CDR3 has 10 residues. The germline V gene encodes CDR1 SGHTS and CDR2 YDEGEE. V lost 0 bases to trimming and J lost 15 bases, with 7 bases between them. CDR3 sequence reads: CASSLASPFF. In nucleotides, the CDR3 is TGTGCCAGCAGCTTGGCGTCCCCGTTCTTC.

J is TRBJ2-5 and V is TRBV5-4, with D possibly being TRBD1 or TRBD2 (5 bases each). The DNA end is a closer match to TRBJ2-7, so the J assignment may be wrong. CDR3 length equals 14 residues. The germline V gene encodes CDR1 SGHNT and CDR2 YYREEE (reference sequence). CDR3 sequence: CASSPPGRNYEQYF. Written as DNA, the CDR3 is TGTGCCAGCAGCCCCCCGGGGCGGAACTACGAGCAGTACTTC.

This chain uses TRBV2 with TRBJ2-1, with no clear D. Trimming cost V 6 bases and J 16 bases, with 19 bases left between them. The CDR3 is 12 residues long. Germline-derived CDR1 and CDR2 are SNHLY and FYNNEI. The CDR3 here is CASSLDPGWLFF. The CDR3 nucleotides are TGTGCCAGCAGCCTAGATCCAGGTTGGCTCTTCTTC.

This sequence joins TRBV28 and TRBJ1-2; 7 bases map to TRBD1. Per the germline V gene, CDR1 is MDHEN and CDR2 is SYDVKM. With 4 bases clipped from V and 5 bases from J, the junction kept 4 bases outside the gene matches. CDR3 length: 13 residues. The CDR3 bases are TGTGCCAGCAGTTCCAGGGACAGTTATGGCTACACCTTC. Translating it yields CASSSRDSYGYTF.

The V and J genes are TRBV30 and TRBJ2-4; weak D call: TRBD1 (7 bases). Germline V gene data show CDR1 as GTSNPN and CDR2 as SVGIG (reference sequence). The V and J ends lost 3 bases and 1 base respectively, with 16 bases between them. The CDR3 is made up of 16 amino acids. CDR3 protein: CAWRGGQRSAKNIQYF. Written as DNA, the CDR3 is TGTGCCTGGAGGGGGGGACAGCGGTCGGCCAAAAACATTCAGTACTTC.

This rearrangement joins TRBV30 to TRBJ2-7; 10 bases map to TRBD2. CDR3 size: 15 residues. Germline V CDR1 and CDR2: GTSNPN, SVGIG (reference sequence). With V trimmed by 3 bases and J by 1 base, 6 bases remained unmatched. The CDR3 spells CAWSASGRASYEQYF. CDR3 nucleotides: TGTGCCTGGAGCGCCAGCGGGAGGGCATCCTACGAGCAGTACTTC.

The chain couples TRBV7-9 to TRBJ2-5; TRBD2 is a possible D gene (5 bases). From germline, CDR1 is SEHNR and CDR2 FQNEAQ (reference sequence). V gave up 8 bases and J gave up 4 bases, with 11 bases separating them. This CDR3 region has 12 residues. The CDR3 DNA reads TGTGCCAGCGGGAGTAGAAGAGAGACCCAGTACTTC. Translation gives CASGSRRETQYF.